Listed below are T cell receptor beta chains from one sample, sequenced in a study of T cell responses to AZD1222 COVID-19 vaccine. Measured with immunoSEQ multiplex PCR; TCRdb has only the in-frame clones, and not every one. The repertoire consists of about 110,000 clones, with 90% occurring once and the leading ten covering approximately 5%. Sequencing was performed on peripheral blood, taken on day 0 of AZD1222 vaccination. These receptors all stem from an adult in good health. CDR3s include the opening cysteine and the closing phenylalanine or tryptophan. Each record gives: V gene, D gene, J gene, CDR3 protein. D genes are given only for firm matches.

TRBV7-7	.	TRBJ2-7	CASSPGTRRPYEQYF
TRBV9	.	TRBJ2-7	CASSATAGMVNYEQYF
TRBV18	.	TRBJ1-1	CASSPPGATQNTEAFF
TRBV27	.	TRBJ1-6	CASSPQRSYNSPLHF
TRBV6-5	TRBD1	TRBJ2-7	CASSYSGQGAYEQYF
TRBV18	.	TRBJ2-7	CASSPGAAYEQYF
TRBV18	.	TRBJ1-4	CASSPTGGTLVATNEKLFF
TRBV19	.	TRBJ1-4	CASSTRGRGDEKLFF
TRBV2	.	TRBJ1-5	CASSASPYSNQPQHF
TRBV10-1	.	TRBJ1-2	CASSDGPNYGYTF
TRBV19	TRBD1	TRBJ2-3	CASSAPGTGADTQYF
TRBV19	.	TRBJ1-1	CASSPTVRVVTEAFF